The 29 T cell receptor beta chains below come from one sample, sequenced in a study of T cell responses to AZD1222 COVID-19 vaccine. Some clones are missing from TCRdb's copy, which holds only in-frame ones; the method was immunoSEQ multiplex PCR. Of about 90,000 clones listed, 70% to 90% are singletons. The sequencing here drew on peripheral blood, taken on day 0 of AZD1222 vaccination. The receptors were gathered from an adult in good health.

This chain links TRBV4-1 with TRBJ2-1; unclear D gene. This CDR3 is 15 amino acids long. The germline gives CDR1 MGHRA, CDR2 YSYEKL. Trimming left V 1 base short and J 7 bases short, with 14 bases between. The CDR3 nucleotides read TGCGCCAGCAGCCAAGTGAAGGTTAGCTGGAATGAGCAGTTCTTC. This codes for CASSQVKVSWNEQFF.

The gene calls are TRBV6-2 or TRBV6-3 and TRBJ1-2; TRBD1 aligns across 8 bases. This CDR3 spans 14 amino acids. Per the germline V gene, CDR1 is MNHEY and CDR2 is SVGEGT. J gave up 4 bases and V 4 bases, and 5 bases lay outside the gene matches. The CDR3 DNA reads TGTGCCAGCAGTTCCGGACAGGGCGGCTATGGCTACACCTTC. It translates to CASSSGQGGYGYTF.

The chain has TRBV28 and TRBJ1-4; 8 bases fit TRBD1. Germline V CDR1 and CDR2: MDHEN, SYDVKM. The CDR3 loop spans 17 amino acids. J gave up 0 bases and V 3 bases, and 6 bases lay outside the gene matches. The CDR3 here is CASSFPGQGATNEKLFF. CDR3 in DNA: TGTGCCAGCAGTTTCCCTGGACAGGGTGCAACTAATGAAAAACTGTTTTTT.

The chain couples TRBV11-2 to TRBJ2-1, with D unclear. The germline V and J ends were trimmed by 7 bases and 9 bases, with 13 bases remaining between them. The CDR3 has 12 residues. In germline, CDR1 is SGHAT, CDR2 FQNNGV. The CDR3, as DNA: TGTGCCAGCACCCTAGTGCTGGGTGAGCAGTTCTTC. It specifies CASTLVLGEQFF.

CDR3 in DNA: TGTGCCAGCAGCTCTTCACTCGGACTAGCGGGAGAGTATTTT. This gives the protein CASSSSLGLAGEYF. The chain joins TRBV3-1 (or the pseudogene TRBV3-2) to TRBJ2-3; 13 positions match TRBD2. This CDR3 has 14 amino acids. Germline trimming cut 5 bases from V and 13 bases from J; bases unmatched to any gene: 9. The germline V gene encodes CDR1 LGHDT and CDR2 YNNKEL (reference sequence).

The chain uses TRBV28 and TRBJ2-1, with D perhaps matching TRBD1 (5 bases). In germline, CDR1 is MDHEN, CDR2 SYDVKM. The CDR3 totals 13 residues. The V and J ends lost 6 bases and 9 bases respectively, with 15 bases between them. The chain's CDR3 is CASSDLGQGEQFF. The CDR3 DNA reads TGTGCCAGCAGCGACCTGGGCCAGGGTGAGCAGTTCTTC.

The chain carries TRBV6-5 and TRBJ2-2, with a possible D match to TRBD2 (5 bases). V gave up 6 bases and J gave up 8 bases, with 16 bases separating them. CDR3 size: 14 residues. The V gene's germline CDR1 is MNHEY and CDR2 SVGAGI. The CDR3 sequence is CASSLKRGGGELFF. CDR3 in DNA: TGTGCCAGCAGCCTCAAACGCGGCGGGGGGGAGCTGTTTTTT.

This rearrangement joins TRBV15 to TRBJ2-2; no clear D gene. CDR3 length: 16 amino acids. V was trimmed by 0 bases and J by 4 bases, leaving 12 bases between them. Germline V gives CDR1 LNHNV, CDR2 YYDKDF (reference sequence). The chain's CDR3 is CATSRDMAVGTGELFF. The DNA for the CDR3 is TGTGCCACCAGCAGAGATATGGCAGTCGGCACCGGGGAGCTGTTTTTT.

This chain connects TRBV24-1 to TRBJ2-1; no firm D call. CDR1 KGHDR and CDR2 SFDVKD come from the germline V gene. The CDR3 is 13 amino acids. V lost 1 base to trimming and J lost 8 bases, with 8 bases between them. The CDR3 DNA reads TGTGCCACCAGTGATTTTAGAAGGCATGAGCAGTTCTTC. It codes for CATSDFRRHEQFF.

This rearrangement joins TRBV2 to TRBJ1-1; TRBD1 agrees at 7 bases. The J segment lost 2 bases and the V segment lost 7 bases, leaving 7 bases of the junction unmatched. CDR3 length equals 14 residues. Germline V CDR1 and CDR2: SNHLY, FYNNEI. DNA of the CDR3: TGTGCCAGCAAACCACAGGGGATTAACACTGAAGCTTTCTTT. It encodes CASKPQGINTEAFF.

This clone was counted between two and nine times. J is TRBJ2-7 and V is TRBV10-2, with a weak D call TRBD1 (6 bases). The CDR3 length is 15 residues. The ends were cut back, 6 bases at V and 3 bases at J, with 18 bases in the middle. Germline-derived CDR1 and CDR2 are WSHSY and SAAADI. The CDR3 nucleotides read TGCGCCAGCAGCGAAGAACCCGGGACATACTACGAGCAGTACTTC. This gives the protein CASSEEPGTYYEQYF.

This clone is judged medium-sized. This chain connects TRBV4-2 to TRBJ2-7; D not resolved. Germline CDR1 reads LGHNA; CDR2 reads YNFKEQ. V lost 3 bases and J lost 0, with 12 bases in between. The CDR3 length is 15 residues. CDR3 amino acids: CASSQVQMGSYEQYF. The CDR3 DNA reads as TGTGCCAGCAGCCAGGTGCAGATGGGCTCCTACGAGCAGTACTTC.

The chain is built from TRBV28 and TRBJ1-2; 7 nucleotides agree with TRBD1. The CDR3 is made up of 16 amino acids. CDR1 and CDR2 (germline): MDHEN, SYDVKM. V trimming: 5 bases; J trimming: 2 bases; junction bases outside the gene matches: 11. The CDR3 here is CASSPAIDRVNYGYTF. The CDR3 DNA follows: TGTGCCAGCAGTCCCGCAATCGACAGGGTCAACTATGGCTACACCTTC.

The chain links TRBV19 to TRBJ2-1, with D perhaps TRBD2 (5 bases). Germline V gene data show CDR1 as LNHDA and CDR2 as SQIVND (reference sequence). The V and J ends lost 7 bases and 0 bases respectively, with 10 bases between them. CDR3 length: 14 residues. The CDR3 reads CASKSGISYNEQFF. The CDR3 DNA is TGTGCCAGTAAAAGCGGCATCTCCTACAATGAGCAGTTCTTC.

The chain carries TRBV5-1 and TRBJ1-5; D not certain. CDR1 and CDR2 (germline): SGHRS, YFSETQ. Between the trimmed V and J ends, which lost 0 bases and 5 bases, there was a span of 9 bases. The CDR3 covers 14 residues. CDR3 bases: TGCGCCAGCAGCTTGGCATCCGGCGATCAGCCCCAGCATTTT. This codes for CASSLASGDQPQHF.

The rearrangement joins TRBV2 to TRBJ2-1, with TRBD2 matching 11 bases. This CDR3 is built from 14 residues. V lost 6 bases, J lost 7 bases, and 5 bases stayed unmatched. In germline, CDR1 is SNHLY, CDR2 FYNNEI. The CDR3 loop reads CASRLAGVMNEQFF. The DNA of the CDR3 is TGTGCCAGCAGACTAGCGGGAGTGATGAATGAGCAGTTCTTC.

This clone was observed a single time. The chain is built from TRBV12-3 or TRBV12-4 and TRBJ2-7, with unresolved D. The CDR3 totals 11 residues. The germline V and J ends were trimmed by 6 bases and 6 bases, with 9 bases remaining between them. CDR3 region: CASSSLSEQYF. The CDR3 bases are TGTGCCAGCAGCTCCCTGTCCGAGCAGTACTTC.

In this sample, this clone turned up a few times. CDR3 nucleotide sequence: TGTGCCTGGAGTCTGACAGTCACCGGGGAGCTGTTTTTT. This gives the protein CAWSLTVTGELFF. The chain links TRBV30 to TRBJ2-2, with D perhaps TRBD1 (5 bases). The V end was cut by 2 bases, the J end by 4 bases, with 8 bases between. This CDR3 comprises 13 residues. Germline CDR1 is GTSNPN and CDR2 is SVGIG (reference sequence).

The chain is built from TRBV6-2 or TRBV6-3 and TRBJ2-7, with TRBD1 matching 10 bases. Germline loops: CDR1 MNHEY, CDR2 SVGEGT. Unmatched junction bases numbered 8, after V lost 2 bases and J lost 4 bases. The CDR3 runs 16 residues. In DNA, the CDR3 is TGTGCCAGCAGTTACAGCACGGACAGGGGGGAGTACGAGCAGTACTTC. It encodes CASSYSTDRGEYEQYF.

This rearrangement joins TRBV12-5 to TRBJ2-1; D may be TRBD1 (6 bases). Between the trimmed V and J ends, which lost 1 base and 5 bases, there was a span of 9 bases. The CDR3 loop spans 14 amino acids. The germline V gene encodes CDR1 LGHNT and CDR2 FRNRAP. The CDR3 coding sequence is TGTGCTAGTGGTTTGGACAGGGACCACAATGAGCAGTTCTTC. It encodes CASGLDRDHNEQFF. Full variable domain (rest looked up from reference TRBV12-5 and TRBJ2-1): DARVTQTPRHKVTEMGQEVTMRCQPILGHNTVFWYRQTMMQGLELLAYFRNRAPLDDSGMPKDRFSAEMPDATLATLKIQPSEPRDSAVYFCASGLDRDHNEQFFGPGTRLTVL.

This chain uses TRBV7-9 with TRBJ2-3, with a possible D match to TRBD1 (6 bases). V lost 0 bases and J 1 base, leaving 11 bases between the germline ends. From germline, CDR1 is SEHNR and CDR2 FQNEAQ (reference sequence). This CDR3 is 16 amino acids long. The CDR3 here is CASSLALGAGTDTQYF. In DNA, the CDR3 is TGTGCCAGCAGCTTAGCGCTGGGGGCGGGCACAGATACGCAGTATTTT.

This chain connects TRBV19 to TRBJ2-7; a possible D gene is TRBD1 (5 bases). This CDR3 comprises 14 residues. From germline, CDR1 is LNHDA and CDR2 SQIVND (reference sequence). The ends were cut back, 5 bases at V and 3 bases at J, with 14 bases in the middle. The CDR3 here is CASSVRVNVYEQYF. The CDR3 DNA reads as TGTGCCAGTAGTGTCAGGGTCAATGTCTACGAGCAGTACTTC.

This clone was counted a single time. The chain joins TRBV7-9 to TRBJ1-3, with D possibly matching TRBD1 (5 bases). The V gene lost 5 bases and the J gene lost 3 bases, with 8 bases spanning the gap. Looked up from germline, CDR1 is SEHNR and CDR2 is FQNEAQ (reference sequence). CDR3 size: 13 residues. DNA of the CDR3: TGTGCCAGCAGCCTGACAGTTGGAAACACCATATATTTT. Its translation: CASSLTVGNTIYF.

The CDR3 nucleotides read TGTGCCAGCTCCCGACAGGGAGACACCGGGGAGCTGTTTTTT. It encodes CASSRQGDTGELFF. The chain is built from TRBV5-5 and TRBJ2-2, with 7 bases aligning to TRBD1. V gave up 7 bases and J gave up 3 bases; unmatched junction bases: 6. Germline CDR1 is SGHKS and CDR2 is YYEKEE (reference sequence). CDR3 length: 14 amino acids.

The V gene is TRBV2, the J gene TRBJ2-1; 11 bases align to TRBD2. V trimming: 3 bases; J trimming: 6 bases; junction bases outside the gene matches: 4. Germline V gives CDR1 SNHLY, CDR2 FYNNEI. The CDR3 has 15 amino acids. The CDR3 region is CASSEKLAGVNEQFF. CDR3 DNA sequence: TGTGCCAGCAGTGAGAAACTAGCGGGAGTCAATGAGCAGTTCTTC.

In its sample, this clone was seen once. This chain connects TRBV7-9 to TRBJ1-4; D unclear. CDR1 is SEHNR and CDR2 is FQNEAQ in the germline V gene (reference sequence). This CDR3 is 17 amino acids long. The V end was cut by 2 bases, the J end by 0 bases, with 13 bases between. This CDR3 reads CASSLPKDSATNEKLFF. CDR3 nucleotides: TGTGCCAGCAGCTTACCCAAAGACTCAGCAACTAATGAAAAACTGTTTTTT.

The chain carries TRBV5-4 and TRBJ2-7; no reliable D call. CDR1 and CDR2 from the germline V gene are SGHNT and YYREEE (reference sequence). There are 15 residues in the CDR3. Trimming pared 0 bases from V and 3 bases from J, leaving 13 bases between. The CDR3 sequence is CASSLDPVLSYEQYF. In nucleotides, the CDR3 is TGTGCCAGCAGCTTGGACCCAGTATTAAGCTACGAGCAGTACTTC.

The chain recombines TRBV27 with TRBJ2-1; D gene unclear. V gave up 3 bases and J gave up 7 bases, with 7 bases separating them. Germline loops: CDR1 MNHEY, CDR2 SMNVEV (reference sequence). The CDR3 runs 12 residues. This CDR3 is CASSFGQNEQFF. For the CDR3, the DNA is TGTGCCAGCAGTTTTGGGCAGAATGAGCAGTTCTTC.

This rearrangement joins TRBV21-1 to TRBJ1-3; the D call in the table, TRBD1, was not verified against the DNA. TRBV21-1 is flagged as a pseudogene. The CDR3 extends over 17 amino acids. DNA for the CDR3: TGTGCCAGCAGCAAAAATGAAATGGGCATGACAGGAAACACCATATATTTT. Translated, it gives CASSKNEMGMTGNTIYF.